A single sample is the source of the 16 T cell receptor beta chains below, sequenced in a study of cytomegalovirus exposure and HLA in healthy donors. 13 Jbeta primers and 60 Vbeta primers were used for the PCR. TCRdb's copy holds only in-frame clones and misses some; the assay was immunoSEQ multiplex PCR. Here the sample spans about 130,000 clones, less than 85% being singletons. The specimen sequenced was PBMCs. These receptors all come from a man younger than 45 in good health and CMV-seropositive.

This clone was counted a few times. The chain combines TRBV29-1 with TRBJ1-3; D gene uncertain. The V end was cut by 3 bases, the J end by 2 bases, with 17 bases between. The CDR3 sequence is 16 residues long. CDR1 SQVTM and CDR2 ANQGSEA come from the germline V gene. The CDR3 coding sequence is TGCAGCGTTGACCCTTGCCCTCGGGGAGCTGGAAACACCATATATTTT. Protein product: CSVDPCPRGAGNTIYF.

The chain couples TRBV6-6 to TRBJ1-5, with a tentative D call TRBD1 (5 bases). The V end lost 7 bases, the J end lost 6 bases, and 13 bases lay between the germline ends. Germline lookup yields CDR1 MNHNY and CDR2 SVGAGI (reference sequence). This CDR3 is 13 amino acids long. CDR3 residues: CASTVDSAQPQHF. The CDR3 DNA sequence: TGTGCCAGCACGGTAGACAGCGCTCAGCCCCAGCATTTT.

The rearrangement links TRBV7-2 to TRBJ2-7, with 7 bases that match TRBD2. CDR1 is SGHTA and CDR2 is FQGNSA in the germline V gene. The CDR3 extends over 14 amino acids. Trimming at V came to 2 bases and at J to 2 bases, leaving 3 bases not matched to a gene. DNA of the CDR3: TGTGCCAGCAGCTTACCGAGCGGGACCTACGAGCAGTACTTC. Translating gives CASSLPSGTYEQYF.

This clone was observed a single time. The chain has TRBV10-3 and TRBJ2-1, with 9 nucleotides matching TRBD1. Trimming at V came to 5 bases and at J to 2 bases, leaving 7 bases not matched to a gene. CDR1 and CDR2 from the germline V gene are ENHRY and SYGVKD. CDR3 length: 16 amino acids. CDR3 coding DNA: TGTGCCATCAGTCCCGGGACAGGGATGACCTACAATGAGCAGTTCTTC. Amino acids: CAISPGTGMTYNEQFF.

This rearrangement joins TRBV11-1 to TRBJ1-1; D not certain. This CDR3 spans 13 amino acids. Germline-derived CDR1 and CDR2 are SGHAT and FQDESV (reference sequence). V shed 5 bases and J shed 8 bases, with 15 bases lying between them. The CDR3 loop reads CASSPTPWEEAFF. CDR3 DNA sequence: TGTGCCAGCAGCCCTACCCCGTGGGAGGAAGCTTTCTTT.

The genes are TRBV6-5 and TRBJ1-6, with D unresolved. V was cut by 6 bases and J by 10 bases, with 19 bases left in between. This CDR3 comprises 15 residues. The germline V gene has CDR1 MNHEY and CDR2 SVGAGI. CDR3 bases: TGTGCCAGCAGGGAGTGCGTGAACTGCCGGTCACCCCTCCACTTT. Protein product: CASRECVNCRSPLHF.

The chain combines TRBV5-1 with TRBJ1-3; weak D call: TRBD1 (5 bases). Trimming removed 4 bases from V and 0 bases from J, with 14 bases in between. The CDR3 has 16 residues. Germline CDR1 is SGHRS and CDR2 is YFSETQ. This CDR3 reads CASSPDSTLSGNTIYF. The CDR3 DNA reads as TGCGCCAGCAGCCCCGACAGTACCCTCTCTGGAAACACCATATATTTT.

Only one count was recorded for this clone. The chain recombines TRBV27 with TRBJ2-7, with 9 bases fitting TRBD1. Trimming removed 5 bases from V and 6 bases from J; junction bases left unmatched: 11. The germline V gene encodes CDR1 MNHEY and CDR2 SMNVEV (reference sequence). This CDR3 has 15 amino acids. This CDR3 reads CASSTAGTGSSEQYF. CDR3 nucleotide sequence: TGTGCCAGCAGTACCGCCGGGACAGGGAGTTCCGAGCAGTACTTC.

This chain connects TRBV5-1 to TRBJ2-7, with TRBD1 identical over 7 bases. The CDR3 is made up of 15 amino acids. Germline CDR1 is SGHRS and CDR2 is YFSETQ. With V trimmed by 4 bases and J by 0 bases, 7 bases remained unmatched. CDR3: CASSDARQGSYEQYF. CDR3 DNA: TGCGCCAGCAGCGACGCCCGACAGGGCTCCTACGAGCAGTACTTC.

V usage is TRBV6-1 and J usage is TRBJ1-6, with a possible D match to TRBD1 (5 bases). The CDR3 is made up of 15 amino acids. CDR1 and CDR2 (germline): MNHNS, SASEGT. Trimming removed 2 bases at V and 6 bases at J, with 11 bases between. CDR3 sequence (DNA): TGTGCCAGCAGTGAAAGGGGAACAACTAATTCACCCCTCCACTTT. This translates into CASSERGTTNSPLHF.

This chain connects TRBV23-1 to TRBJ2-3; 9 bases are a match to TRBD1. TRBV23-1 has ORF status, its function being uncertain. This CDR3 spans 15 amino acids. Unmatched junction bases numbered 10, after V lost 6 bases and J lost 6 bases. CDR3 region: CASRTGQGIPDTQYF. The CDR3 nucleotides are TGCGCCAGCAGGACTGGACAGGGGATCCCTGATACGCAGTATTTT.

On this clone itself: Additional DNA sequences in this sample encode the identical CDR3. This chain joins TRBV5-1 and TRBJ1-1; D not certain. Trimming shortened V by 2 bases and J by 1 base, and 6 bases separated the two germline ends. The CDR3 runs 13 residues. Per the germline V gene, CDR1 is SGHRS and CDR2 is YFSETQ. CDR3 nucleotide sequence: TGCGCCAGCAGCTTTACGGGGAACACTGAAGCTTTCTTT. This translates into CASSFTGNTEAFF.

V and J are TRBV6-5 and TRBJ2-1; 8 bases align to TRBD1. The CDR3 contains 15 residues. Germline lookup yields CDR1 MNHEY and CDR2 SVGAGI. The J segment lost 4 bases and the V segment lost 6 bases, leaving 8 bases of the junction unmatched. The CDR3 coding sequence is TGTGCCAGCAGCAAGACCGGGACAGGTTACAATGAGCAGTTCTTC. Translating it yields CASSKTGTGYNEQFF.

This chain joins TRBV5-1 and TRBJ2-3, with D possibly being TRBD2 (7 bases). Germline CDR1 SGHRS, CDR2 YFSETQ. The CDR3 extends over 16 amino acids. V was shortened by 3 bases and J by 5 bases, with 19 bases between the two germline ends. CDR3: CASSSRVGGAQDTQYF. The DNA of the CDR3 is TGCGCCAGCAGCTCCCGGGTAGGGGGGGCCCAAGATACGCAGTATTTT.

The genes are TRBV27 and TRBJ2-2, with a tentative D call TRBD1 (5 bases). The CDR3 is 14 amino acids. The V gene's germline CDR1 is MNHEY and CDR2 SMNVEV (reference sequence). Between the trimmed V and J ends, which lost 2 bases and 8 bases, there was a span of 12 bases. CDR3: CASSLKGSGGELFF. The CDR3, as DNA: TGTGCCAGCAGTTTAAAGGGGTCCGGGGGGGAGCTGTTTTTT.

This chain uses TRBV4-1 with TRBJ2-4, with TRBD2 matching over 11 bases. Germline V lookup: CDR1 MGHRA, CDR2 YSYEKL. V was pared by 2 bases and J by 11 bases, with 8 bases of the junction left unmatched. CDR3 length equals 15 residues. Here the CDR3 reads CASSQLAGGGVVQYF. CDR3 coding DNA: TGCGCCAGCAGCCAACTAGCGGGGGGCGGGGTAGTTCAGTACTTC.